The 14 T cell receptor beta chains below all came from one sample that was sequenced in a study of T cell repertoires in cytomegalovirus infection (dated by TCRdb to the late 2010s). TCRdb shows the sequencer as Illumina HiSeq 1500. TCRdb reprocessing: public reads trimmed at Q25 with fastp, clones called with MiXCR, in-frame beta chains kept. For every CDR3 protein sequence, its rows merge into one entry that carries the most common genes and DNA. This sample comprises a few hundred thousand distinct CDR3 sequences, 15% to 20% of them detected only once. Approximately 8% of the sample belongs to the ten largest clones. Sequencing input: PBMCs. The origin of the receptors is a human donor in good health (CMV status not recorded). Some clones in this sample may be carry-over from other donors' samples.

This clonotype was found many times. The chain employs TRBV7-2 and TRBJ2-7; 8 bases are a match to TRBD2. Per the germline V gene, CDR1 is SGHTA and CDR2 is FQGNSA. With 1 base clipped from V and 2 bases from J, the junction kept 1 base outside the gene matches. This CDR3 spans 14 amino acids. The CDR3 DNA reads TGTGCCAGCAGCTTAGGCGGGAGGCCCTACGAGCAGTACTTC. Residues: CASSLGGRPYEQYF.

This clonotype was seen at least ten times. The chain joins TRBV12-3 or TRBV12-4 to TRBJ1-2; 7 bases line up with TRBD1. The ends lost 7 bases at V and 4 bases at J; junction bases unmatched: 6. This CDR3 is built from 13 residues. CDR3 sequence: CASKTDRAYGYTF. The CDR3 bases are TGTGCCAGCAAAACCGACAGGGCCTATGGCTACACCTTC.

The chain joins TRBV3-1 to TRBJ2-6; 7 nucleotides align to TRBD2. This CDR3 comprises 14 residues. The V gene end was trimmed by 7 bases and the J gene end by 2 bases; junction bases not matched to a gene: 2. Germline values: CDR1 LGHDT, CDR2 YNNKEL (reference sequence). The CDR3 DNA is TGTGCCAGCACTCGGGGGGCTGGGGCCAACGTCCTGACTTTC. Residues: CASTRGAGANVLTF.

CDR3 nucleotides: TGTGCCAGCAGCTTATGGGTTCCTCAGCCCCAGCATTTT. This encodes CASSLWVPQPQHF. The rearrangement joins TRBV7-2 to TRBJ1-5; D call uncertain. Between the trimmed V and J ends, which lost 2 bases and 6 bases, there was a span of 8 bases. The CDR3 is made up of 13 amino acids. Germline loops: CDR1 SGHTA, CDR2 FQGNSA.

The genes are TRBV11-2 and TRBJ1-2; D is possibly TRBD1 (6 bases). V shed 6 bases and J shed 5 bases, with 19 bases lying between them. The CDR3 consists of 15 residues. Germline V gives CDR1 SGHAT, CDR2 FQNNGV. CDR3 residues: CASSPTGLLGYGYTF. The CDR3 DNA reads as TGTGCCAGCAGTCCGACAGGCCTCCTCGGTTATGGCTACACCTTC. Filled out from reference TRBV11-2 and TRBJ1-2, the complete variable domain reads EAGVAQSPRYKIIEKRQSVAFWCNPISGHATLYWYQQILGQGPKLLIQFQNNGVVDDSQLPKDRFSAERLKGVDSTLKIQPAKLEDSAVYLCASSPTGLLGYGYTFGSGTRLTVV.

The rearrangement uses TRBV19 and TRBJ1-1; 7 bases fit TRBD1. Germline V gives CDR1 LNHDA, CDR2 SQIVND (reference sequence). This CDR3 comprises 12 residues. V lost 9 bases to trimming and J lost 8 bases; unmatched junction nucleotides: 9. CDR3 residues: CASNRGQREAFF. The CDR3 nucleotides are TGTGCCAGCAATAGGGGACAGAGAGAAGCTTTCTTT. Filled out from reference TRBV19 and TRBJ1-1, the complete variable domain reads DGGITQSPKYLFRKEGQNVTLSCEQNLNHDAMYWYRQDPGQGLRLIYYSQIVNDFQKGDIAEGYSVSREKKESFPLTVTSAQKNPTAFYLCASNRGQREAFFGQGTRLTVV.

This sequence joins TRBV12-3 or TRBV12-4 and TRBJ2-4, with D tentatively TRBD1 or TRBD2 (5 bases each). The CDR3 totals 13 residues. V was clipped by 3 bases and J by 7 bases, with 10 bases between them. The CDR3 is CASSFPGSNIQYF. As DNA, the CDR3 is TGTGCCAGCAGTTTCCCAGGGAGTAACATTCAGTACTTC.

This clonotype was detected once. The chain recombines TRBV5-1 with TRBJ1-2; maybe TRBD1 (5 bases). Germline CDR1 and CDR2: SGHRS and YFSETQ. This CDR3 has 13 amino acids. Trimming removed 4 bases from V and 4 bases from J, with 11 bases in between. CDR3: CASSPRDFYGYTF. In DNA form, the CDR3 reads TGCGCCAGCAGCCCCAGGGATTTCTATGGCTACACCTTC.

The genes are TRBV6-5 and TRBJ1-4; TRBD1 matches at 7 bases. The CDR3 extends over 16 amino acids. Germline CDR1 reads MNHEY; CDR2 reads SVGAGI. V shed 4 bases and J 1 base; nucleotides not matched to a gene: 6. The CDR3 nucleotides read TGTGCCAGCAGTTCGTTCTCAGGGGGAACTAATGAAAAACTGTTTTTT. Protein sequence: CASSSFSGGTNEKLFF.

This clonotype has only a few counts. This chain uses TRBV12-5 with TRBJ1-5; a weak D match, TRBD1 (6 bases). The V gene lost 1 base and the J gene lost 4 bases, with 11 bases spanning the gap. The CDR3 contains 15 residues. Germline V gives CDR1 LGHNT, CDR2 FRNRAP. The chain's CDR3 is CASGLGDRSNQPQHF. CDR3 in DNA: TGTGCTAGTGGTTTGGGAGACAGGTCGAATCAGCCCCAGCATTTT. The full variable domain, with the rest looked up from reference TRBV12-5 and TRBJ1-5, is DARVTQTPRHKVTEMGQEVTMRCQPILGHNTVFWYRQTMMQGLELLAYFRNRAPLDDSGMPKDRFSAEMPDATLATLKIQPSEPRDSAVYFCASGLGDRSNQPQHFGDGTRLSIL.

The chain has TRBV5-1 and TRBJ2-5, with D perhaps being TRBD1 or TRBD2 (7 bases each). CDR1 is SGHRS and CDR2 is YFSETQ in the germline V gene. The CDR3 spans 14 residues. Between the trimmed V and J ends, which lost 6 bases and 0 bases, there was a span of 12 bases. The CDR3 nucleotides are TGCGCCAGCACCAGGGGGGGGGACCAAGAGACCCAGTACTTC. Residues: CASTRGGDQETQYF.

This clonotype was counted a few times. The chain joins TRBV7-2 to TRBJ2-7; 13 bases agree with TRBD2. The CDR3 consists of 17 residues. From germline, CDR1 is SGHTA and CDR2 FQGNSA. With V trimmed by 2 bases and J by 2 bases, 6 bases remained unmatched. The CDR3: CASSLTGGTSGTYEQYF. The DNA of the CDR3 is TGTGCCAGCAGCTTAACTGGGGGGACTAGCGGGACCTACGAGCAGTACTTC.

This clonotype showed up just a few times. The V call is TRBV14, the J call TRBJ1-1; TRBD1 matches at 11 bases. CDR3 length: 13 residues. CDR1 is SGHDN, CDR2 FVKESK, per germline. Unmatched junction bases numbered 4, after V lost 3 bases and J lost 10 bases. The CDR3 sequence: CASSHGQGAGAFF. DNA of the CDR3: TGTGCCAGCAGCCACGGACAGGGGGCAGGAGCTTTCTTT.

The V and J genes are TRBV4-3 and TRBJ2-7; 7 bases map to TRBD1. The CDR3 extends over 12 amino acids. Germline assignment: CDR1 LGHNA and CDR2 YSLEER. V shed 3 bases, J shed 5 bases, and the junction held 1 base outside the gene matches. The CDR3 nucleotides are TGCGCCAGCAGCCATGGGACAGACGAGCAGTACTTC. It yields the protein CASSHGTDEQYF.